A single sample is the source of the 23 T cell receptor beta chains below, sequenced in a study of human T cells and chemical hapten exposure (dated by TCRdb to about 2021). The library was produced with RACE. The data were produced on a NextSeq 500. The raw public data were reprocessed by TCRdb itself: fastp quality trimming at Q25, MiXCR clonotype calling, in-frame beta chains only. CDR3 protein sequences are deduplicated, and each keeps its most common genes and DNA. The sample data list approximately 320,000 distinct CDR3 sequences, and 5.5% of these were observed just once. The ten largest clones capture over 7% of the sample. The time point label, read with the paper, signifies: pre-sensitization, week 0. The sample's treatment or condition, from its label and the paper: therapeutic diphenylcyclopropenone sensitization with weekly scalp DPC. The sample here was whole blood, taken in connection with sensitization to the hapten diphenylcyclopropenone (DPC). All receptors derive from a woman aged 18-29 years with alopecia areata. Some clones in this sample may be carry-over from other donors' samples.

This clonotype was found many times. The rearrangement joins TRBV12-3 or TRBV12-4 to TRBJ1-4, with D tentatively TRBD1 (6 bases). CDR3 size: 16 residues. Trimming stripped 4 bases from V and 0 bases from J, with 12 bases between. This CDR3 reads CASSSGQRATNEKLFF. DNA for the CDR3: TGTGCCAGCAGTTCTGGACAGAGAGCAACTAATGAAAAACTGTTTTTT.

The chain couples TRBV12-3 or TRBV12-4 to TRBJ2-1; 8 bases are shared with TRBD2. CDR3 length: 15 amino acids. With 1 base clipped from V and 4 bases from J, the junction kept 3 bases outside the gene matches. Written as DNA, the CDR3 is TGTGCCAGCAGTTTAGAGGCTAGCGGGTACAATGAGCAGTTCTTC. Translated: CASSLEASGYNEQFF.

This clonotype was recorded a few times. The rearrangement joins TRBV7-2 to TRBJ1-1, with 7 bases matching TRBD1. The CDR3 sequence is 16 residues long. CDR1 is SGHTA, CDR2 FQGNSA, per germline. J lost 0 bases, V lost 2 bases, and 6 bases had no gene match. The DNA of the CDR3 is TGTGCCAGCAGCTTAAAGGCAGGGGGGATGAACACTGAAGCTTTCTTT. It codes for CASSLKAGGMNTEAFF.

This chain's CDR3 is CATSGGEEYGYTF. CDR3 DNA sequence: TGTGCCACCAGTGGTGGGGAAGAGTATGGCTACACCTTC. The chain uses TRBV24-1 and TRBJ1-2; no definite D call. Germline V gene data show CDR1 as KGHDR and CDR2 as SFDVKD. V lost 5 bases and J lost 5, with 11 bases in between. The CDR3 contains 13 residues.

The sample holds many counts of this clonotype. CDR3 nucleotide sequence: TGTGCCAGCAGCGGATTTTCAGCCAAAAACATTCAGTACTTC. Protein: CASSGFSAKNIQYF. The rearrangement links TRBV2 to TRBJ2-4, with D hard to call. The CDR3 is made up of 14 amino acids. Germline V CDR1 and CDR2: SNHLY, FYNNEI. Trimming took off 6 bases at V and 0 bases at J, with 9 bases between the two ends. The full variable domain, its missing parts supplied by reference TRBV2 and TRBJ2-4, is EPEVTQTPSHQVTQMGQEVILRCVPISNHLYFYWYRQILGQKVEFLVSFYNNEISEKSEIFDDQFSVERPDGSNFTLKIRSTKLEDSAMYFCASSGFSAKNIQYFGAGTRLSVL.

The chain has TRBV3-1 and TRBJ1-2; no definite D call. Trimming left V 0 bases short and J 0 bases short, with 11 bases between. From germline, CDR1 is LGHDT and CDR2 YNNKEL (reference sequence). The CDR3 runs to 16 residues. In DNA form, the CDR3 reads TGTGCCAGCAGCCAAGATGGGAACACCCCTAACTATGGCTACACCTTC. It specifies CASSQDGNTPNYGYTF.

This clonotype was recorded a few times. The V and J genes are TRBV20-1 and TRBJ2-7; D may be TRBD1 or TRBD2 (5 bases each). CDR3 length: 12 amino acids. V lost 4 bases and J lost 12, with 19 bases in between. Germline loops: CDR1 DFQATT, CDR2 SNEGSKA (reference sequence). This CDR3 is CSATPGPLLAYF. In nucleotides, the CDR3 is TGCAGTGCTACCCCGGGACCGCTGCTGGCGTACTTC.

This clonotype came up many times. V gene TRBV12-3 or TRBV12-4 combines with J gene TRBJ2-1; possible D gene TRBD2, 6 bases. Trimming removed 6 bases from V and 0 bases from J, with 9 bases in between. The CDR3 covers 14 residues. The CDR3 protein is CASRGGSSYNEQFF. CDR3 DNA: TGTGCCAGCAGGGGGGGTAGCTCCTACAATGAGCAGTTCTTC.

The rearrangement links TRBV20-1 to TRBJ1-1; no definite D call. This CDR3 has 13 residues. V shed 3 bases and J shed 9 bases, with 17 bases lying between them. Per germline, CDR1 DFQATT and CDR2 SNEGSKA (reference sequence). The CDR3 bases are TGCAGTGCTAGCCCCCCCGGAGTCACGAAAGCTTTCTTT. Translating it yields CSASPPGVTKAFF.

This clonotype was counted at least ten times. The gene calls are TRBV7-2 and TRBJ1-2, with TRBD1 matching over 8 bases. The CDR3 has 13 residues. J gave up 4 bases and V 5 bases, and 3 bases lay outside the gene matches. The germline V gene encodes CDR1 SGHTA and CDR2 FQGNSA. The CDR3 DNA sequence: TGTGCCAGCAGCGTTCAGGGGGCCTATGGCTACACCTTC. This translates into CASSVQGAYGYTF.

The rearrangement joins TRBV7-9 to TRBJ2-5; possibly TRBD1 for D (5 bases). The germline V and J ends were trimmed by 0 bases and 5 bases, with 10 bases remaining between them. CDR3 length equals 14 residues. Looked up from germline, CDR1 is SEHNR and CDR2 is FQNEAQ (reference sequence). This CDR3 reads CASSLALGRETQYF. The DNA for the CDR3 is TGTGCCAGCAGCTTAGCGCTGGGGCGGGAGACCCAGTACTTC.

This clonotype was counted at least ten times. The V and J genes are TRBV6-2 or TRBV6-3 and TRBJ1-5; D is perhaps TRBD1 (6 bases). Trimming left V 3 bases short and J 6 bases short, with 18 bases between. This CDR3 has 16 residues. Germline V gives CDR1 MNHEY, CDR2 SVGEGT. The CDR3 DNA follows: TGTGCCAGCAGTTATGGTCGGGGGGCGACGGGTCAGCCCCAGCATTTT. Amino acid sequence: CASSYGRGATGQPQHF.

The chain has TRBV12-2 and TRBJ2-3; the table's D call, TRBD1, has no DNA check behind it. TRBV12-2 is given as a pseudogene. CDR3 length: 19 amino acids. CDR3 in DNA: TGTGCAAGTCGCTTACCCGGGCTGTACGAGTTCCCGCCCACAGATACGCAGTATTTT. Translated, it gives CASRLPGLYEFPPTDTQYF.

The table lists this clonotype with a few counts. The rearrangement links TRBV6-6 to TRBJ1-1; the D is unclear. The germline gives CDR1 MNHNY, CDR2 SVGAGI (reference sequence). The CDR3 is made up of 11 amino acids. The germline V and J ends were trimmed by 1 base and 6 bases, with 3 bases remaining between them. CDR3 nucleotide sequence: TGTGCCAGCAGTTACTTCCCTGAAGCTTTCTTT. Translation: CASSYFPEAFF.

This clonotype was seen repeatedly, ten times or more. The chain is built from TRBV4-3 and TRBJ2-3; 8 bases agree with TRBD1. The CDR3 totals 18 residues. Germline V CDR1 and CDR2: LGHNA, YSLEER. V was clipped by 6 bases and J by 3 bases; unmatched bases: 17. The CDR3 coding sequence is TGCGCCAGCAGTGAAAAATTGCCCAGGGGGCGCAGAACAGATACGCAGTATTTT. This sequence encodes CASSEKLPRGRRTDTQYF.

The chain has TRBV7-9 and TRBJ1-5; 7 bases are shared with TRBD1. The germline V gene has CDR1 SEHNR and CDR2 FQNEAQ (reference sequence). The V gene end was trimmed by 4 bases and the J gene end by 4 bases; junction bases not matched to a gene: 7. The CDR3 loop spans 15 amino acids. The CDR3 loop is CASSSDRRVNQPQHF. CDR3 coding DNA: TGTGCCAGCAGCTCGGACAGGAGAGTAAATCAGCCCCAGCATTTT.

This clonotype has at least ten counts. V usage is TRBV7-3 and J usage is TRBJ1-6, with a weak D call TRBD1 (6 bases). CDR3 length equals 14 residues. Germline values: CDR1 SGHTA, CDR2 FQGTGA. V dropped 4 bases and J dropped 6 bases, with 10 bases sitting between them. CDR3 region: CASSSGQFNSPLHF. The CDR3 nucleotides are TGTGCCAGCAGCTCCGGACAGTTTAATTCACCCCTCCACTTT.

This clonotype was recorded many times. The CDR3: CASSYQGGTEAFF. The CDR3 DNA follows: TGTGCCAGCAGTTACCAAGGTGGCACTGAAGCTTTCTTT. The V gene is TRBV6-2 or TRBV6-3, the J gene TRBJ1-1, with unresolved D. Germline-derived CDR1 and CDR2 are MNHEY and SVGEGT. With 2 bases removed from V and 4 bases from J, the gap between germline ends came to 8 bases. The CDR3 loop spans 13 amino acids.

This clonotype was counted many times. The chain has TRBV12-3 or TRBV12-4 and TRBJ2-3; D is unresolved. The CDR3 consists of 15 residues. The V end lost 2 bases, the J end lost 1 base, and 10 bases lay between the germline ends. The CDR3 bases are TGTGCCAGCAGTTTAAATAGGTTCGGCACAGATACGCAGTATTTT. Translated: CASSLNRFGTDTQYF.

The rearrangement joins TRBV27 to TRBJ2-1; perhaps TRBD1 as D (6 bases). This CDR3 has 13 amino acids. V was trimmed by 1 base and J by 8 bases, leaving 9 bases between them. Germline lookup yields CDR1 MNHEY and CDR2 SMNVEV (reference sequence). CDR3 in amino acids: CASSLWAGDEQFF. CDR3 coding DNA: TGTGCCAGCAGTTTATGGGCAGGGGATGAGCAGTTCTTC.

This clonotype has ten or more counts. The CDR3 is CASSLLSGVGAFF. As DNA, the CDR3 is TGTGCCAGCAGTTTATTATCAGGGGTAGGAGCTTTCTTT. This chain connects TRBV12-3 or TRBV12-4 to TRBJ1-1, with D possibly being TRBD1 (6 bases). The CDR3 runs to 13 residues. V gave up 2 bases and J gave up 10 bases, with 14 bases separating them.

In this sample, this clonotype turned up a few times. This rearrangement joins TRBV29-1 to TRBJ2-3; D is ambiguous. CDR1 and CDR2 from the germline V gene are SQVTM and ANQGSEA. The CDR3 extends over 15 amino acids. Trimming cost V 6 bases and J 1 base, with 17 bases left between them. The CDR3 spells CSVKPDHTRTDTQYF. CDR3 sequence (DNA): TGCAGCGTCAAACCCGACCACACCCGCACAGATACGCAGTATTTT.

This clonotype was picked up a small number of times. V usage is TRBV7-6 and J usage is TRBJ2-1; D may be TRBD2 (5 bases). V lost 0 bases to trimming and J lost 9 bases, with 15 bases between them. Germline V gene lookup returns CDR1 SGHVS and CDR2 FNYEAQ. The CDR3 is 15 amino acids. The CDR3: CASSLAASLSGEQFF. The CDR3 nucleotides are TGTGCCAGCAGCTTAGCGGCTAGTTTGAGCGGTGAGCAGTTCTTC.